The T cell receptor (beta chain) under discussion was sequenced for a study of T cell repertoires in cytomegalovirus infection. Looking at the study overall: Indicated by public TCR beta signatures were CMV infection and matching HLA type.

Study-level points and caveats: There were carriers of CMV plus the relevant HLA, and cumulative public TCR beta family frequency identified them. It was HLA-C-restricted CMV-specific TCR beta clonotypes that dominated the response ex vivo.

Each CDR3 protein is one row after TCRdb ran MiXCR on the reads. The sample carries about 80,000 distinct CDR3 sequences, approximately 3.7% recorded once. Germline CDR1 SGHRS, CDR2 YFSETQ. This CDR3 has 14 residues. Trimming took 7 bases from V and 5 from J; bases not matched to a gene: 10. This clonotype was seen many times. Its cognate antigen is unknown. The clonotype was recovered from a human donor in good health (CMV status not recorded). Some clones in this sample may be carry-over from other donors' samples. The V call is TRBV5-1, the J call TRBJ1-1; 8 bases align to TRBD1. Sequenced sample: PBMCs. The CDR3 coding sequence is TGCGCCAGCCGGGACAGGTCCGGGAGTACTGAAGCTTTCTTT. This sequence encodes CASRDRSGSTEAFF.